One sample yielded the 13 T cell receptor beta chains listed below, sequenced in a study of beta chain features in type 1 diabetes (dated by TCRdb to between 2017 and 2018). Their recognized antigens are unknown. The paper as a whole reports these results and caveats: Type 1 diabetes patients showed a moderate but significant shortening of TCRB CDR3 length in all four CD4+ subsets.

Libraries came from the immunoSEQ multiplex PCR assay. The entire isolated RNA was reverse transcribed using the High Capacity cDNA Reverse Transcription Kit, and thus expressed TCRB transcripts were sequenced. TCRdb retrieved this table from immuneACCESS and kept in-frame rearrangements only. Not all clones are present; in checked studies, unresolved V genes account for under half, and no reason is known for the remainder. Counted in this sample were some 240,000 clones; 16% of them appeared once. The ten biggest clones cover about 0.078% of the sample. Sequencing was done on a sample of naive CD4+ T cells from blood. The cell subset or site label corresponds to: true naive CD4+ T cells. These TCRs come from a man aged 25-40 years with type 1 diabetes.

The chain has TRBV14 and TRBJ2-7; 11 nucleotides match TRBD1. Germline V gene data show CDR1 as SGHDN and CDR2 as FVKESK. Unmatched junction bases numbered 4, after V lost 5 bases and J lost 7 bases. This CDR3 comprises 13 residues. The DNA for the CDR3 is TGTGCCAGCAGCTGGACAGGGGGCAGTGAGCAGTACTTC. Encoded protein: CASSWTGGSEQYF.

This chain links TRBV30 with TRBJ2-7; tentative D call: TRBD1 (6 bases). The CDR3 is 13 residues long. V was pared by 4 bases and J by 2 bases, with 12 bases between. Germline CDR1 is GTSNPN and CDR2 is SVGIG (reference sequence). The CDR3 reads CAWNGQIPYEQYF. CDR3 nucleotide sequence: TGTGCCTGGAACGGACAGATTCCCTACGAGCAGTACTTC.

The CDR3, as DNA: TGTGCCAGCAGCTTGGCTGGGGGTAAGGACGAGCAGTACTTC. Amino acids: CASSLAGGKDEQYF. This chain connects TRBV5-4 to TRBJ2-7; either TRBD1 or TRBD2 may fit D (5 bases each). Germline loops: CDR1 SGHNT, CDR2 YYREEE (reference sequence). Between the trimmed V and J ends, which lost 0 bases and 5 bases, there was a span of 12 bases. The length of the CDR3 is 14 residues. The full variable domain, completed using reference TRBV5-4 and TRBJ2-7, is ETGVTQSPTHLIKTRGQQVTLRCSSQSGHNTVSWYQQALGQGPQFIFQYYREEENGRGNFPPRFSGLQFPNYSSELNVNALELDDSALYLCASSLAGGKDEQYFGPGTRLTVT.

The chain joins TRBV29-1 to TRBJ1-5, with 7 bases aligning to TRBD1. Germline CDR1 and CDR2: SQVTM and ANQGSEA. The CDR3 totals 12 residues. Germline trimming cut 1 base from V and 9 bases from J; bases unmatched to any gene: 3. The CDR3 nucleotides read TGCAGCGTTGAAGGGCCAGGGGGGCCCCAGCATTTT. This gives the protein CSVEGPGGPQHF.

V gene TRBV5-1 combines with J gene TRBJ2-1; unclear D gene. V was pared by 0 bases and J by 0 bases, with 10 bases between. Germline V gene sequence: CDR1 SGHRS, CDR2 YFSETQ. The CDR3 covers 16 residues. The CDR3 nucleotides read TGCGCCAGCAGCTTGGACGGCCAAAGCTCCTACAATGAGCAGTTCTTC. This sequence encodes CASSLDGQSSYNEQFF.

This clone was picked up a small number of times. The CDR3 region has the DNA TGTGCCAGCGGCAGGGACTTAGCCAAAAACATTCAGTACTTC. Encoded protein: CASGRDLAKNIQYF. The chain has TRBV5-4 and TRBJ2-4, with TRBD2 as a possible D gene (6 bases). CDR1 and CDR2 (germline): SGHNT, YYREEE (reference sequence). This CDR3 region has 14 residues. V lost 7 bases to trimming and J lost 0 bases, with 11 bases between them.

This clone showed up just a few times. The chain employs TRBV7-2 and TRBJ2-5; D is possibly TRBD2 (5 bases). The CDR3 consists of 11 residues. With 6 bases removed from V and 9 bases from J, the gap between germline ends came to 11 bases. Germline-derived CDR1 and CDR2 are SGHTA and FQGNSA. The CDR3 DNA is TGTGCCAGCAGGTCTACTAGGGCCCAGTACTTC. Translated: CASRSTRAQYF.

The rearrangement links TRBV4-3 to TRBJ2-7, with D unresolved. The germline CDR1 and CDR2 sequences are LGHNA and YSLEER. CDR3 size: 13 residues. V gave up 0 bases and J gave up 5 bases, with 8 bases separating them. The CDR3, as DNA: TGCGCCAGCAGCCAAGATGTCCGTAACGAGCAGTACTTC. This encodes CASSQDVRNEQYF.

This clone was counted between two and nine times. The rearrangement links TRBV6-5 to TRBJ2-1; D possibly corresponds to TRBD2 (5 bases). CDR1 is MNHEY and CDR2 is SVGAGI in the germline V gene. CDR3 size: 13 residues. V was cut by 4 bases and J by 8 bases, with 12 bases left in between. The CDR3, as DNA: TGTGCCAGCAGTTTGGTACAGCGGTATGAGCAGTTCTTC. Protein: CASSLVQRYEQFF.

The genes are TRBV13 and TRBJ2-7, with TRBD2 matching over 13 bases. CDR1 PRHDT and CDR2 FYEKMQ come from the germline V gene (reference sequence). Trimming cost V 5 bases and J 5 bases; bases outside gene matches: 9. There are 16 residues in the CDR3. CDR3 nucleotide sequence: TGTGCCAGCAGCGGAGGACTAGCGGGAGTGTTGAACGAGCAGTACTTC. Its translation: CASSGGLAGVLNEQYF.

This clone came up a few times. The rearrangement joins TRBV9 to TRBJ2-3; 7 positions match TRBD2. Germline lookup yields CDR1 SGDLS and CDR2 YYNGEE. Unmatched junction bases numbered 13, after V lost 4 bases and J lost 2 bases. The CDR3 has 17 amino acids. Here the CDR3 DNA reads TGTGCCAGCAGCCCTAGGGGCGGGGACTACCACACAGATACGCAGTATTTT. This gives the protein CASSPRGGDYHTDTQYF.

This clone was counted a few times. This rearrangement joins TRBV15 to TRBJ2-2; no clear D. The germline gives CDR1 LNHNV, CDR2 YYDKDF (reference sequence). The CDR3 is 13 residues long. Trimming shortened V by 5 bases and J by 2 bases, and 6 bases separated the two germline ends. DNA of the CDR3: TGTGCCACCAGCTCGGGTAACACCGGGGAGCTGTTTTTT. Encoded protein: CATSSGNTGELFF.

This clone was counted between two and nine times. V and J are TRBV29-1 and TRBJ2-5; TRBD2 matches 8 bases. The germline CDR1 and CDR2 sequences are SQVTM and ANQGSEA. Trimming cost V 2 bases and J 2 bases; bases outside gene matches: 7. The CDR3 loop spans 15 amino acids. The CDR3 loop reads CSVENWLAGQETQYF. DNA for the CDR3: TGCAGCGTTGAAAATTGGCTAGCGGGTCAAGAGACCCAGTACTTC. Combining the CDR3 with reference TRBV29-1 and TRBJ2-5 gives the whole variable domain SAVISQKPSRDICQRGTSLTIQCQVDSQVTMMFWYRQQPGQSLTLIATANQGSEATYESGFVIDKFPISRPNLTFSTLTVSNMSPEDSSIYLCSVENWLAGQETQYFGPGTRLLVL.